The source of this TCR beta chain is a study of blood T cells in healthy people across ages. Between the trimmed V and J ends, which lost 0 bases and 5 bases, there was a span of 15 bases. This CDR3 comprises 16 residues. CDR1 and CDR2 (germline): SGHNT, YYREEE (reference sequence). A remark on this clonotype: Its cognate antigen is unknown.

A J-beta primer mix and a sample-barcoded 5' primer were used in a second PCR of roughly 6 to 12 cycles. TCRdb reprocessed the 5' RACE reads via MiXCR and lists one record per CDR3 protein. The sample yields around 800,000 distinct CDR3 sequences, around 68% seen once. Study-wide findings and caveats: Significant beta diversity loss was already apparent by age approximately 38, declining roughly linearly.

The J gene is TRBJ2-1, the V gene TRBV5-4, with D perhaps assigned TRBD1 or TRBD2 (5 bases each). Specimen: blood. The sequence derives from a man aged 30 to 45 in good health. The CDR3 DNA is TGTGCCAGCAGCTTGGGGGCAGGGATGGGGGACAATGAGCAGTTCTTC. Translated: CASSLGAGMGDNEQFF.